The next 11 T cell receptor beta chains were all read from a single sample in a study of CD8+CD57+ T cells in acquired aplastic anemia. TCR beta VDJ and CDR3 profiles were obtained from a genomic DNA template. MiXCR, applied by TCRdb to the reads, yields one record per CDR3 protein. This sample has about 250,000 distinct CDR3 sequences, with 45% to 50% found just once. All sequencing subjects had displayed CD8+CD57+ cell expansion on flow cytometry. Sequenced material: sorted CD4+, CD8+, or CD8+CD57+ T cells (not recorded which) from PBMCs. The receptors come from a human donor with aplastic anemia.

The sample holds a few counts of this clonotype. This chain joins TRBV20-1 and TRBJ2-5, with D unresolved. Trimming took off 4 bases at V and 1 base at J, with 7 bases between the two ends. Germline V gene lookup returns CDR1 DFQATT and CDR2 SNEGSKA (reference sequence). The CDR3 is 12 amino acids. The chain's CDR3 is CSATPGQETQYF. In DNA, the CDR3 is TGCAGTGCTACGCCAGGCCAAGAGACCCAGTACTTC.

A single count supports this clonotype. A much larger clone sits a single nucleotide away, making a read error possible. V usage is TRBV6-1 and J usage is TRBJ1-5, with 9 nucleotides matching TRBD1. CDR1 and CDR2 (germline): MNHNS, SASEGT. After removal of 7 bases from V and 1 base from J, the junction contained 2 bases not matched to a gene. The CDR3 consists of 14 residues. The CDR3 loop is CASKTGGSNQPQHF. The DNA for the CDR3 is TGTGCCAGCAAGACAGGGGGAAGCAATCAGCCCCAGCATTTT.

The rearrangement joins TRBV14 to TRBJ1-1; possibly TRBD1 for D (5 bases). Trimming cost V 0 bases and J 5 bases, with 13 bases left between them. The CDR3 loop spans 15 amino acids. CDR1 and CDR2 (germline): SGHDN, FVKESK. CDR3 amino acids: CASSQEMRGGTEAFF. CDR3 DNA sequence: TGTGCCAGCAGCCAAGAGATGCGGGGGGGAACTGAAGCTTTCTTT.

This clonotype came up many times. V usage is TRBV5-1 and J usage is TRBJ1-5; D might be TRBD1 (5 bases). Germline loops: CDR1 SGHRS, CDR2 YFSETQ. The CDR3 has 15 residues. V lost 4 bases and J lost 0, with 11 bases in between. Written as DNA, the CDR3 is TGCGCCAGCAGCCTGGGGCAGGATAGCAATCAGCCCCAGCATTTT. It specifies CASSLGQDSNQPQHF.

The V call is TRBV11-2, the J call TRBJ2-3; the D is unclear. CDR3 length equals 13 residues. Germline V CDR1 and CDR2: SGHAT, FQNNGV. Trimming pared 0 bases from V and 5 bases from J, leaving 6 bases between. The CDR3 coding sequence is TGTGCCAGCAGCTTAGATATGAGAGATACGCAGTATTTT. The encoded protein is CASSLDMRDTQYF.

This clonotype showed up just a few times. The chain couples TRBV6-4 to TRBJ2-3; maybe TRBD2 (5 bases). The CDR3 length is 15 residues. Germline V gene lookup returns CDR1 MRHNA and CDR2 SNTAGT. V was shortened by 7 bases and J by 0 bases, with 14 bases between the two germline ends. CDR3 DNA sequence: TGTGCCAGCAACCGTGGACTGGAGAGCACAGATACGCAGTATTTT. It encodes CASNRGLESTDTQYF.

This clonotype was detected ten times or more. This chain links TRBV12-3 or TRBV12-4 with TRBJ1-1, with D possibly being TRBD1 (5 bases). Trimming removed 6 bases at V and 6 bases at J, with 14 bases between. There are 13 residues in the CDR3. CDR3 in DNA: TGTGCCAGCAGCGCAGGGTTTAGCCCTGAAGCTTTCTTT. Amino acid sequence: CASSAGFSPEAFF.

This clonotype has ten or more counts. The rearrangement links TRBV24-1 to TRBJ2-1; 14 nucleotides match TRBD2. After removal of 5 bases from V and 0 bases from J, the junction contained 5 bases not matched to a gene. There are 18 residues in the CDR3. Germline loops: CDR1 KGHDR, CDR2 SFDVKD. The CDR3: CATSARGTSGSSYNEQFF. CDR3 in DNA: TGTGCCACCAGTGCTCGCGGGACTAGCGGGAGCTCCTACAATGAGCAGTTCTTC.

J is TRBJ1-2 and V is TRBV5-5; 9 nucleotides align to TRBD1. The germline gives CDR1 SGHKS, CDR2 YYEKEE (reference sequence). The CDR3 extends over 14 amino acids. The junction had 7 bases not matched to a gene; V was cut back by 2 bases and J by 8 bases. CDR3 residues: CASSFIGTGIGYTF. DNA for the CDR3: TGTGCCAGCAGCTTTATCGGGACAGGGATCGGCTACACCTTC.

On this clonotype itself: The conserved phenylalanine or tryptophan normally closing the CDR3 is absent here, so this likely arose from a read error. The DNA is left out, because the CDR3 cannot be placed on it with certainty; the CDR3 is given as TCRdb lists it. The chain uses TRBV7-6 and TRBJ1-2. Including both end residues, the CDR3 is 9 amino acids long. Germline CDR1 SGHVS, CDR2 FNYEAQ. CDR3 region: CASSLASSG.

This clonotype was recorded many times. V and J are TRBV12-3 or TRBV12-4 and TRBJ2-3, with 12 positions matching TRBD2. The ends lost 5 bases at V and 2 bases at J; junction bases unmatched: 8. The CDR3 consists of 17 residues. The CDR3 loop reads CASSQYGLAGLTDTQYF. In nucleotides, the CDR3 is TGTGCCAGCAGTCAATACGGACTAGCGGGGCTCACAGATACGCAGTATTTT.